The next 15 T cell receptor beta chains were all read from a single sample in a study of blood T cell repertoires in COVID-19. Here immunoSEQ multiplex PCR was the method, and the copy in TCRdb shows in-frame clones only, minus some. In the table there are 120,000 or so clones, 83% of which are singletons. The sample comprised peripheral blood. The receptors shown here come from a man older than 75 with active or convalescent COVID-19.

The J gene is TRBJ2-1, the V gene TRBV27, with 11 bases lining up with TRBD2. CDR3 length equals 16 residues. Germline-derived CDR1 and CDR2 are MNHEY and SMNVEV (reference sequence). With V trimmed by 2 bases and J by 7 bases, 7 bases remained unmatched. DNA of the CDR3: TGTGCCAGCAGTTTAATACTAGCGGGGGTCAGAAATGAGCAGTTCTTC. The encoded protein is CASSLILAGVRNEQFF.

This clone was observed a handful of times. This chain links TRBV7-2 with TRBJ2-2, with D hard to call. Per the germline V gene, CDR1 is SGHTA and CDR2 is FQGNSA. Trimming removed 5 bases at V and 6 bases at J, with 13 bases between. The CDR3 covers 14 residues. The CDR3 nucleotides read TGTGCCAGCAGCCCCCGCCCCCAGGCCGGGGAGCTGTTTTTT. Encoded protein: CASSPRPQAGELFF.

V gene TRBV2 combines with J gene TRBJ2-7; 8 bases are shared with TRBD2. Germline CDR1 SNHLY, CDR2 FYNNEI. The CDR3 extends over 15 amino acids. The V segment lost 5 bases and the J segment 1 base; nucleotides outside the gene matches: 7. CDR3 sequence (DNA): TGTGCCAGCAGTTCACCGGGACTAGGTTCCTACGAGCAGTACTTC. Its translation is CASSSPGLGSYEQYF.

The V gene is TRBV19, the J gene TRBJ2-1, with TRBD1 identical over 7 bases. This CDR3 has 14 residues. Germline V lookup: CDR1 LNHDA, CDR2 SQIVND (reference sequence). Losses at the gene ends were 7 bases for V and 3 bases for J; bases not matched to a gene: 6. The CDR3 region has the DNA TGTGCCAGTACCTCGGACAGGAACTACAATGAGCAGTTCTTC. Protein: CASTSDRNYNEQFF.

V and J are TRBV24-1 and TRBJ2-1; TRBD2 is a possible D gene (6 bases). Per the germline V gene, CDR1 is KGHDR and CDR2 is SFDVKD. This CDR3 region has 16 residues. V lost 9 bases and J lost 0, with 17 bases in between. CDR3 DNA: TGTGCCACCTCCTTAGGTGGGGGGAACTCCTACAATGAGCAGTTCTTC. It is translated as CATSLGGGNSYNEQFF.

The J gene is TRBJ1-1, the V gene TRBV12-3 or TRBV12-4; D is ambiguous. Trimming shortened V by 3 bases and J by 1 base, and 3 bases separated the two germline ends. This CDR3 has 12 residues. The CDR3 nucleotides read TGTGCCAGCAGTTTGAGGAACACTGAAGCTTTCTTT. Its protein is CASSLRNTEAFF.

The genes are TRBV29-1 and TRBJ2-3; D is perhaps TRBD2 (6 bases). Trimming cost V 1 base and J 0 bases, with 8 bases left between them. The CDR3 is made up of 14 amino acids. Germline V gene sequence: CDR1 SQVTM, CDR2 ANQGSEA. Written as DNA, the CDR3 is TGCAGCGTTGAAGCTGGGACTAGCACAGATACGCAGTATTTT. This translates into CSVEAGTSTDTQYF.

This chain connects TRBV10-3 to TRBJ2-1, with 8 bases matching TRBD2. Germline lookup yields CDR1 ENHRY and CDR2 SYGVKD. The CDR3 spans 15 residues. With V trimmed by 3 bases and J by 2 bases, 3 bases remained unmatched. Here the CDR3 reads CAISEGGGPYNEQFF. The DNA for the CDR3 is TGTGCCATCAGTGAAGGCGGGGGGCCCTACAATGAGCAGTTCTTC.

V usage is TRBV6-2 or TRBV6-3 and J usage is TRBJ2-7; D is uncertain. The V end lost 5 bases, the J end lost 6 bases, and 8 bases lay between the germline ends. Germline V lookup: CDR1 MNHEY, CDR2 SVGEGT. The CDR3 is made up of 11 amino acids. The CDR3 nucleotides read TGTGCCAGCAGTCAGTACCTCGAGCAGTACTTC. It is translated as CASSQYLEQYF.

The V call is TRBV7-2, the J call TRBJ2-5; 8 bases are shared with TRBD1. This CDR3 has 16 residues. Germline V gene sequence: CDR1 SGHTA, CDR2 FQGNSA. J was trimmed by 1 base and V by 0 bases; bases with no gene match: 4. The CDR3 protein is CASSLATTGGQETQYF. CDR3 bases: TGTGCCAGCAGCTTAGCCACTACAGGGGGCCAAGAGACCCAGTACTTC.

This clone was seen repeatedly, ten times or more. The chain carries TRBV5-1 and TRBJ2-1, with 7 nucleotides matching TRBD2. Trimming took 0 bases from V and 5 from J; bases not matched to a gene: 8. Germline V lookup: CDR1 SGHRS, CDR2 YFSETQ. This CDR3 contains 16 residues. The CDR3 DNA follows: TGCGCCAGCAGCTTGGACTGGGGGGGACCTCACAATGAGCAGTTCTTC. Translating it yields CASSLDWGGPHNEQFF.

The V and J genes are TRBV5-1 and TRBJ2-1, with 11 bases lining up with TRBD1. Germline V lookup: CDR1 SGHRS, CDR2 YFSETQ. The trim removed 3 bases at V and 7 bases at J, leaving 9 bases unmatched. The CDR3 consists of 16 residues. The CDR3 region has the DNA TGCGCCAGCAGCTGGGACAGGGGGACCCTTTATAATGAGCAGTTCTTC. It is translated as CASSWDRGTLYNEQFF.

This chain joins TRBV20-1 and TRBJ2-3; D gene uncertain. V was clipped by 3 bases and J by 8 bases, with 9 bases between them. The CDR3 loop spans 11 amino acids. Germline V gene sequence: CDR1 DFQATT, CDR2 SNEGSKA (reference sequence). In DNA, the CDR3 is TGCAGTGCTAGGGCCCCAGGTACGCAGTATTTT. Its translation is CSARAPGTQYF.

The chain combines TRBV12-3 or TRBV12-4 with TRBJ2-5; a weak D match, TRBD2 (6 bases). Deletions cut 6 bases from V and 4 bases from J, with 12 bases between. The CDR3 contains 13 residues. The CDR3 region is CASRSGSGETQYF. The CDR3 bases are TGTGCCAGCAGATCCGGGAGTGGAGAGACCCAGTACTTC.

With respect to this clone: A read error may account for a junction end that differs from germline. CDR3 region: CASTLQGTTTSTDTQYF. The CDR3 coding sequence is TGTGCCAGCACCTTACAAGGGACAACTACTAGCACAGATACGCAGTATTTT. The rearrangement uses TRBV7-2 and TRBJ2-3; tentative D call: TRBD1 (6 bases). The CDR3 loop spans 17 amino acids. The germline V gene encodes CDR1 SGHTA and CDR2 FQGNSA.